A single sample is the source of the 29 T cell receptor beta chains below, sequenced in a study of T-cell memory formation after mild COVID-19. In TCRdb, the 5' RACE reads were re-called with MiXCR into one record per CDR3 protein. The repertoire holds some 310,000 distinct CDR3 sequences, with roughly 20% as singletons. What was sequenced was PBMCs or a T cell subset sorted from them (not recorded which). Receptors originate from a young man who had mild COVID-19 (a few samples of this study predate the infection). Cell type and time point are not known.

The rearrangement uses TRBV7-2 and TRBJ1-1, with D possibly being TRBD1 (5 bases). Germline V lookup: CDR1 SGHTA, CDR2 FQGNSA. This CDR3 spans 14 amino acids. The V gene lost 3 bases and the J gene lost 4 bases, with 12 bases spanning the gap. The CDR3 coding sequence is TGTGCCAGCAGCTTCGCGGCCGGGGGCACTGAAGCTTTCTTT. Residues: CASSFAAGGTEAFF.

The rearrangement links TRBV20-1 to TRBJ2-1; 7 bases fit TRBD1. Germline CDR1 reads DFQATT; CDR2 reads SNEGSKA (reference sequence). Trimming removed 3 bases from V and 5 bases from J; junction bases left unmatched: 7. CDR3 length: 14 residues. The CDR3 reads CSARSGQRNNEQFF. CDR3 nucleotides: TGCAGTGCTAGGTCGGGACAGAGAAACAATGAGCAGTTCTTC.

The genes are TRBV9 and TRBJ2-7, with D possibly TRBD1 on 5 matching bases. The ends were cut back, 3 bases at V and 2 bases at J, with 9 bases in the middle. This CDR3 has 13 residues. Germline V lookup: CDR1 SGDLS, CDR2 YYNGEE. CDR3 coding DNA: TGTGCCAGCAGCGCCCAAGGGGCCTACGAGCAGTACTTC. It encodes CASSAQGAYEQYF.

This chain links TRBV6-2 or TRBV6-3 with TRBJ2-5; 7 nucleotides align to TRBD2. Looked up from germline, CDR1 is MNHEY and CDR2 is SVGEGT. V was pared by 2 bases and J by 7 bases, with 4 bases of the junction left unmatched. The CDR3 runs to 13 residues. The CDR3 here is CASSYGGGGTQYF. CDR3 in DNA: TGTGCCAGCAGTTACGGCGGGGGAGGGACCCAGTACTTC.

The chain is built from TRBV18 and TRBJ1-4; 9 nucleotides line up with TRBD1. The V segment lost 5 bases and the J segment 8 bases; nucleotides outside the gene matches: 9. Germline V gene sequence: CDR1 KGHSH, CDR2 LQKENI. This CDR3 has 15 residues. This CDR3 is CASSTGTGPGEKLFF. CDR3 bases: TGTGCCAGCTCAACGGGGACAGGGCCGGGAGAAAAACTGTTTTTT.

This chain's CDR3 is CASSQTDREYF. DNA of the CDR3: TGTGCCAGCAGCCAGACGGACAGGGAGTACTTC. The genes are TRBV2 and TRBJ2-5; 8 bases align to TRBD1. V lost 6 bases, J lost 12 bases, and 6 bases stayed unmatched. This CDR3 has 11 amino acids. Germline loops: CDR1 SNHLY, CDR2 FYNNEI.

This clonotype showed up just a few times. J is TRBJ1-2 and V is TRBV20-1; D is undetermined. Trimming cost V 5 bases and J 8 bases, with 15 bases left between them. The CDR3 has 12 amino acids. The germline CDR1 and CDR2 sequences are DFQATT and SNEGSKA (reference sequence). CDR3 DNA sequence: TGCAGTGCTTTCCATATTAGGAGCGGCTACACCTTC. As protein: CSAFHIRSGYTF.

This chain uses TRBV28 with TRBJ2-7; weak D call: TRBD1 (6 bases). Deletions cut 2 bases from V and 3 bases from J, with 8 bases between. The CDR3 runs 13 residues. The germline V gene encodes CDR1 MDHEN and CDR2 SYDVKM. The CDR3: CASSLKGVYEQYV. The CDR3 DNA is TGTGCCAGCAGTTTAAAGGGGGTCTACGAGCAGTACGTC.

CDR3 amino acids: CATSGKPTRGDGYTF. Written as DNA, the CDR3 is TGTGCCACCAGTGGGAAACCTACCCGCGGGGACGGCTACACCTTC. This chain connects TRBV24-1 to TRBJ1-2; D is possibly TRBD1 (5 bases). Trimming cost V 5 bases and J 8 bases, with 20 bases left between them. CDR1 is KGHDR and CDR2 is SFDVKD in the germline V gene. The CDR3 spans 15 residues.

This clonotype was seen a few times. CDR3 nucleotides: TGCAGTGCTGGACCGGGACAGGGCTACAATGAGCAGTTCTTC. Protein sequence: CSAGPGQGYNEQFF. The rearrangement joins TRBV20-1 to TRBJ2-1; 9 nucleotides agree with TRBD1. Looked up from germline, CDR1 is DFQATT and CDR2 is SNEGSKA (reference sequence). V lost 5 bases, J lost 3 bases, and 5 bases stayed unmatched. There are 14 residues in the CDR3.

The genes are TRBV12-3 or TRBV12-4 and TRBJ2-3; TRBD2 aligns across 12 bases. The CDR3 covers 15 residues. V lost 6 bases, J lost 5 bases, and 6 bases stayed unmatched. Written as DNA, the CDR3 is TGTGCCAGCAGCCCAGGACTAGCGGGGAGAGATACGCAGTATTTT. Translated, it gives CASSPGLAGRDTQYF.

The rearrangement uses TRBV6-2 or TRBV6-3 and TRBJ2-5; TRBD2 is a possible D gene (5 bases). Germline V CDR1 and CDR2: MNHEY, SVGEGT. V was trimmed by 6 bases and J by 4 bases, leaving 12 bases between them. The CDR3 runs to 13 residues. DNA of the CDR3: TGTGCCAGCAGACGACGGGGTCTAGAGACCCAGTACTTC. Translation gives CASRRRGLETQYF.

This clonotype has only a few counts. V gene TRBV10-2 combines with J gene TRBJ1-1, with 7 bases matching TRBD1. Trimming took 10 bases from V and 3 from J; bases not matched to a gene: 11. Germline V lookup: CDR1 WSHSY, CDR2 SAAADI. CDR3 length: 14 residues. This chain's CDR3 is CATSGGRHDTEAFF. The CDR3 DNA reads as TGCGCCACCTCAGGGGGGAGACATGACACTGAAGCTTTCTTT.

This clonotype was seen repeatedly, ten times or more. The genes are TRBV20-1 and TRBJ2-2; 8 positions match TRBD2. Trimming removed 0 bases from V and 0 bases from J; junction bases left unmatched: 0. The length of the CDR3 is 15 residues. Germline values: CDR1 DFQATT, CDR2 SNEGSKA (reference sequence). CDR3 coding DNA: TGCAGTGCTAGAGAGCGGGGGGCGAACACCGGGGAGCTGTTTTTT. As protein: CSARERGANTGELFF.

CDR3 protein: CASSVRDRAYYGYTF. In nucleotides, the CDR3 is TGTGCCAGCAGCGTCCGGGACAGGGCATATTACGGCTACACCTTC. This chain connects TRBV7-2 to TRBJ1-2; TRBD1 agrees at 9 bases. The CDR3 spans 15 residues. CDR1 and CDR2 (germline): SGHTA, FQGNSA. The junction had 12 bases not matched to a gene; V was cut back by 5 bases and J by 8 bases. Full variable domain (remainder filled in from reference TRBV7-2 and TRBJ1-2): GAGVSQSPSNKVTEKGKDVELRCDPISGHTALYWYRQSLGQGLEFLIYFQGNSAPDKSGLPSDRFSAERTGGSVSTLTIQRTQQEDSAVYLCASSVRDRAYYGYTFGSGTRLTVV.

This clonotype has just a few counts. CDR3 coding DNA: TGTGCCAGCAGCTCCCGGGTCACCACCGGGGAGCTGTTTTTT. Its protein product is CASSSRVTTGELFF. The chain has TRBV7-2 and TRBJ2-2; D is uncertain. The CDR3 has 14 residues. CDR1 and CDR2 from the germline V gene are SGHTA and FQGNSA. V shed 4 bases and J shed 4 bases, with 10 bases lying between them. The entire variable domain, with the rest obtained from reference TRBV7-2 and TRBJ2-2, is as follows: GAGVSQSPSNKVTEKGKDVELRCDPISGHTALYWYRQSLGQGLEFLIYFQGNSAPDKSGLPSDRFSAERTGGSVSTLTIQRTQQEDSAVYLCASSSRVTTGELFFGEGSRLTVL.

This clonotype has just a few counts. The chain joins TRBV7-9 to TRBJ2-1; D is unresolved. The CDR3 spans 16 residues. The V and J ends lost 1 base and 10 bases respectively, with 20 bases between them. Germline assignment: CDR1 SEHNR and CDR2 FQNEAQ (reference sequence). The CDR3 reads CASSLVLADPAREQFF. DNA of the CDR3: TGTGCCAGCAGCTTAGTGTTGGCAGACCCGGCGAGGGAGCAGTTCTTC.

V and J are TRBV4-1 and TRBJ1-2, with a tentative D call TRBD1 (6 bases). V lost 0 bases, J lost 7 bases, and 15 bases lay in between. The CDR3 is made up of 15 amino acids. Germline V lookup: CDR1 MGHRA, CDR2 YSYEKL. CDR3: CASSQEWGRGVGYTF. The DNA for the CDR3 is TGCGCCAGCAGCCAAGAATGGGGGCGCGGGGTTGGCTACACCTTC.

This clonotype was found many times. V gene TRBV12-3 or TRBV12-4 combines with J gene TRBJ2-1; TRBD2 matches 16 bases. The CDR3 is 17 residues long. V trimming: 9 bases; J trimming: 6 bases; junction bases outside the gene matches: 11. The CDR3, as DNA: TGTGCCAGTCTGCCGGGACTAGCGGGGGGGGTAGGCAATGAGCAGTTCTTC. Protein: CASLPGLAGGVGNEQFF.

The chain is built from TRBV4-1 and TRBJ2-3, with D possibly being TRBD1 or TRBD2 (5 bases each). The CDR3 runs 16 residues. V shed 4 bases and J shed 0 bases, with 14 bases lying between them. Germline CDR1 is MGHRA and CDR2 is YSYEKL. This CDR3 reads CASSRRGDFSTDTQYF. The CDR3, as DNA: TGCGCCAGCAGCCGCCGAGGGGATTTTAGCACAGATACGCAGTATTTT.

This clonotype occurred many times. The chain uses TRBV4-2 and TRBJ2-2; D is undetermined. The CDR3 is 12 amino acids. Trimming cost V 4 bases and J 4 bases, with 4 bases left between them. The germline CDR1 and CDR2 sequences are LGHNA and YNFKEQ. This CDR3 is CASSPGTGELFF. The CDR3 region has the DNA TGTGCCAGCAGCCCGGGCACCGGGGAGCTGTTTTTT.

The rearrangement uses TRBV7-3 and TRBJ2-3, with 10 bases that match TRBD2. Trimming at V came to 3 bases and at J to 3 bases, leaving 3 bases not matched to a gene. Germline CDR1 is SGHTA and CDR2 is FQGTGA. The CDR3 extends over 15 amino acids. In nucleotides, the CDR3 is TGTGCCAGCAGCTTCGGACTAGCGGTGACAGATACGCAGTATTTT. It specifies CASSFGLAVTDTQYF.

This clonotype was seen at least ten times. The chain joins TRBV20-1 to TRBJ2-7; a weak D match, TRBD1 (5 bases). The CDR3 loop spans 11 amino acids. Trimming left V 3 bases short and J 6 bases short, with 9 bases between. Germline V gives CDR1 DFQATT, CDR2 SNEGSKA (reference sequence). The CDR3, as DNA: TGCAGTGCTAGGTCAGGGTTCGAGCAGTACGTC. Protein product: CSARSGFEQYV.

This clonotype was picked up a small number of times. The rearrangement uses TRBV12-3 or TRBV12-4 and TRBJ1-1; the D gene is possibly TRBD1 (5 bases). V was clipped by 0 bases and J by 10 bases, with 12 bases between them. This CDR3 region has 13 residues. CDR3 sequence reads: CASSLASGVIAFF. The CDR3 nucleotides are TGTGCCAGCAGTTTAGCGTCGGGGGTAATAGCTTTCTTT.

The rearrangement links TRBV7-2 to TRBJ1-2; D not resolved. Trimming shortened V by 5 bases and J by 2 bases, and 12 bases separated the two germline ends. The CDR3 consists of 14 residues. Germline CDR1 reads SGHTA; CDR2 reads FQGNSA. CDR3 bases: TGTGCCAGCAGCCCTTCTTATTTAAACTATGGCTACACCTTC. Protein product: CASSPSYLNYGYTF.

This clonotype was observed a handful of times. The chain carries TRBV7-9 and TRBJ2-4; 9 bases fit TRBD1. Trimming removed 3 bases from V and 6 bases from J; junction bases left unmatched: 6. Germline loops: CDR1 SEHNR, CDR2 FQNEAQ (reference sequence). The length of the CDR3 is 15 residues. For the CDR3, the DNA is TGTGCCAGCAGCTTTGCCGGGACAGGGTTAAACATTCAGTACTTC. Translation gives CASSFAGTGLNIQYF.

This clonotype was seen a handful of times. The rearrangement links TRBV4-2 to TRBJ1-3; 8 bases are a match to TRBD1. V dropped 1 base and J dropped 0; count of bases not matched to a gene: 2. Germline CDR1 LGHNA, CDR2 YNFKEQ. This CDR3 comprises 16 residues. CDR3 protein: CASSQGQGSSGNTIYF. Here the CDR3 DNA reads TGTGCCAGCAGCCAAGGACAGGGGAGCTCTGGAAACACCATATATTTT.

The V call is TRBV9, the J call TRBJ2-1; perhaps TRBD2 as D (6 bases). Germline CDR1 SGDLS, CDR2 YYNGEE. Trimming removed 4 bases from V and 8 bases from J, with 13 bases in between. CDR3 length: 13 residues. CDR3 DNA: TGTGCCAGCAGCTTAGCCTGGGAGGATGAGCAGTTCTTC. It encodes CASSLAWEDEQFF.

This clonotype was picked up many times. The V gene is TRBV25-1, the J gene TRBJ2-7, with D perhaps matching TRBD1 (5 bases). Trimming cost V 0 bases and J 2 bases, with 8 bases left between them. The CDR3 sequence is 14 residues long. The germline gives CDR1 MGHDK, CDR2 SYGVNS. CDR3 region: CASSEYKGAYEQYF. In DNA form, the CDR3 reads TGTGCCAGCAGTGAATACAAAGGGGCCTACGAGCAGTACTTC.